These 32 T cell receptor beta chains came from one sample sequenced in a study of blood T cell repertoires in COVID-19. Method: immunoSEQ multiplex PCR; TCRdb's copy keeps in-frame clones and lacks some. The repertoire has about 270,000 clones, about 91% of them found once; the top ten carry about 2.5%. Sequenced sample: peripheral blood. Receptor source: a person aged 18 to 35 with COVID-19, enrolled during active disease.

This rearrangement joins TRBV19 to TRBJ2-2; D perhaps matches TRBD2 (8 bases). From germline, CDR1 is LNHDA and CDR2 SQIVND (reference sequence). V was clipped by 3 bases and J by 3 bases, with 11 bases between them. The CDR3 is made up of 15 amino acids. This CDR3 reads CASSISGTDTGELFF. DNA of the CDR3: TGTGCCAGTAGTATTAGCGGGACAGACACCGGGGAGCTGTTTTTT.

The chain links TRBV7-9 to TRBJ2-1; 9 bases align to TRBD2. The CDR3 runs to 15 residues. In germline, CDR1 is SEHNR, CDR2 FQNEAQ (reference sequence). V shed 5 bases and J 1 base; nucleotides not matched to a gene: 3. The CDR3 region has the DNA TGTGCCAGCAGCCCGGGACTAGCATCCTACAATGAGCAGTTCTTC. This encodes CASSPGLASYNEQFF.

The CDR3 spells CASSYSLAGNYGYTF. In DNA form, the CDR3 reads TGTGCCAGCAGTTACTCGTTGGCAGGGAACTATGGCTACACCTTC. J is TRBJ1-2 and V is TRBV6-5; perhaps TRBD1 as D (5 bases). CDR1 is MNHEY, CDR2 SVGAGI, per germline. The CDR3 length is 15 residues. The V end was cut by 0 bases, the J end by 2 bases, with 10 bases between.

The rearrangement links TRBV7-3 to TRBJ2-1; 10 bases agree with TRBD2. With V trimmed by 3 bases and J by 2 bases, 1 base remained unmatched. CDR1 and CDR2 from the germline V gene are SGHTA and FQGTGA. CDR3 size: 15 residues. CDR3 nucleotides: TGTGCCAGCAGCTTTGGGACTAGCGCCTACAATGAGCAGTTCTTC. Translating gives CASSFGTSAYNEQFF.

A single count supports this clone. The V gene is TRBV3-1 (or the pseudogene TRBV3-2), the J gene TRBJ1-1; possible D gene TRBD1, 6 bases. This CDR3 region has 16 residues. V lost 1 base and J lost 2, with 14 bases in between. CDR1 is LGHDT, CDR2 YNNKEL, per germline (reference sequence). The CDR3 nucleotides are TGTGCCAGCAGCCAAGGGCCTTGGACAGTAAACACTGAAGCTTTCTTT. This gives the protein CASSQGPWTVNTEAFF.

The chain uses TRBV4-1 and TRBJ1-1; 8 nucleotides line up with TRBD1. Looked up from germline, CDR1 is MGHRA and CDR2 is YSYEKL. V lost 0 bases and J lost 2; bases outside the gene matches: 11. The CDR3 extends over 18 amino acids. CDR3 residues: CASSQDIAGGAKNTEAFF. The DNA of the CDR3 is TGCGCCAGCAGCCAAGATATTGCAGGGGGCGCAAAAAACACTGAAGCTTTCTTT.

The DNA for the CDR3 is TGCGCCAGCAGCTTGGTAGGGGGCGGTGAAAAACTGTTTTTT. Encoded protein: CASSLVGGGEKLFF. The genes are TRBV5-1 and TRBJ1-4; 7 nucleotides agree with TRBD1. Per the germline V gene, CDR1 is SGHRS and CDR2 is YFSETQ. Unmatched junction bases numbered 3, after V lost 0 bases and J lost 7 bases. This CDR3 has 14 amino acids.

The CDR3 DNA reads TGTGCCAGCAGCGATCCCTCACTAGACCGATACGAGCAGTACTTC. Translating gives CASSDPSLDRYEQYF. The V gene is TRBV5-4, the J gene TRBJ2-7; D perhaps matches TRBD2 (5 bases). Looked up from germline, CDR1 is SGHNT and CDR2 is YYREEE (reference sequence). This CDR3 spans 15 amino acids. V was cut by 4 bases and J by 4 bases, with 18 bases left in between. Full variable domain (remainder filled in from reference TRBV5-4 and TRBJ2-7): ETGVTQSPTHLIKTRGQQVTLRCSSQSGHNTVSWYQQALGQGPQFIFQYYREEENGRGNFPPRFSGLQFPNYSSELNVNALELDDSALYLCASSDPSLDRYEQYFGPGTRLTVT.

CDR3 coding DNA: TGTGCCACCAGTGACCTCAATGAGCAGTTCTTC. It is translated as CATSDLNEQFF. The chain combines TRBV24-1 with TRBJ2-1, with unresolved D. The V and J ends lost 4 bases and 6 bases respectively, with 3 bases between them. The V gene's germline CDR1 is KGHDR and CDR2 SFDVKD. This CDR3 has 11 residues.

This sequence joins TRBV11-2 and TRBJ2-7; TRBD1 aligns across 8 bases. Germline CDR1 SGHAT, CDR2 FQNNGV. This CDR3 spans 16 amino acids. V lost 5 bases and J lost 2; bases outside the gene matches: 11. The CDR3 sequence: CASSIGVDRVAYEQYF. The CDR3, as DNA: TGTGCCAGCAGCATAGGCGTGGACAGGGTTGCCTACGAGCAGTACTTC.

V gene TRBV11-2 combines with J gene TRBJ2-7, with a possible D match to TRBD1 (5 bases). Per the germline V gene, CDR1 is SGHAT and CDR2 is FQNNGV. V was shortened by 5 bases and J by 2 bases, with 13 bases between the two germline ends. This CDR3 has 14 amino acids. CDR3 nucleotide sequence: TGTGCCAGCAGCCCCCTTGACAGCCCCTACGAGCAGTACTTC. Protein: CASSPLDSPYEQYF. Combining the CDR3 with reference TRBV11-2 and TRBJ2-7 gives the whole variable domain EAGVAQSPRYKIIEKRQSVAFWCNPISGHATLYWYQQILGQGPKLLIQFQNNGVVDDSQLPKDRFSAERLKGVDSTLKIQPAKLEDSAVYLCASSPLDSPYEQYFGPGTRLTVT.

The rearrangement links TRBV5-8 to TRBJ2-7, with D perhaps matching TRBD2 (6 bases). Germline V CDR1 and CDR2: SGHTS, YDEGEE. This CDR3 is 14 amino acids long. V dropped 9 bases and J dropped 4 bases, with 20 bases sitting between them. The CDR3: CATPGGDALYEQYF. The DNA for the CDR3 is TGTGCCACCCCCGGAGGGGACGCCCTGTACGAGCAGTACTTC.

V usage is TRBV28 and J usage is TRBJ2-1; TRBD1 might be the D (5 bases). The CDR3 loop spans 14 amino acids. V gave up 4 bases and J gave up 2 bases, with 9 bases separating them. The germline V gene has CDR1 MDHEN and CDR2 SYDVKM. DNA of the CDR3: TGTGCCAGCAGTTGGGGCAGCACCTACAATGAGCAGTTCTTC. Amino acids: CASSWGSTYNEQFF. Together with reference TRBV28 and TRBJ2-1, the CDR3 gives the full variable domain: DVKVTQSSRYLVKRTGEKVFLECVQDMDHENMFWYRQDPGLGLRLIYFSYDVKMKEKGDIPEGYSVSREKKERFSLILESASTNQTSMYLCASSWGSTYNEQFFGPGTRLTVL.

The chain links TRBV9 to TRBJ2-4; D is possibly TRBD2 (5 bases). The CDR3 covers 15 residues. Trimming shortened V by 4 bases and J by 0 bases, and 11 bases separated the two germline ends. Germline CDR1 SGDLS, CDR2 YYNGEE. CDR3 bases: TGTGCCAGCAGCCCCCCGGCGGGAGCCAAAAACATTCAGTACTTC. Protein product: CASSPPAGAKNIQYF.

This chain uses TRBV4-1 with TRBJ2-7; tentatively, D is TRBD2 (5 bases). CDR1 and CDR2 (germline): MGHRA, YSYEKL. This CDR3 spans 13 amino acids. V dropped 0 bases and J dropped 3 bases, with 6 bases sitting between them. The CDR3 reads CASSQEGVYEQYF. The CDR3 bases are TGCGCCAGCAGCCAAGAGGGAGTCTACGAGCAGTACTTC.

The rearrangement uses TRBV11-2 and TRBJ2-7, with 8 bases identical to TRBD2. CDR1 is SGHAT, CDR2 FQNNGV, per germline. The length of the CDR3 is 17 residues. Unmatched junction bases numbered 18, after V lost 5 bases and J lost 6 bases. Written as DNA, the CDR3 is TGTGCCAGCAGCCCGGGTGGAGGGGGACTAGGGGACTCCGAGCAGTACTTC. Translated, it gives CASSPGGGGLGDSEQYF.

Only one count was recorded for this clone. The chain has TRBV9 and TRBJ1-2; no reliable D call. The CDR3 is made up of 11 amino acids. The germline V gene has CDR1 SGDLS and CDR2 YYNGEE. V lost 7 bases and J 4 bases, leaving 8 bases between the germline ends. The CDR3 protein is CASVGIYGYTF. In DNA, the CDR3 is TGTGCCAGCGTCGGGATCTATGGCTACACCTTC.

This clone came up once. The chain has TRBV5-1 and TRBJ2-7, with TRBD2 matching 8 bases. CDR1 SGHRS and CDR2 YFSETQ come from the germline V gene. With V trimmed by 4 bases and J by 2 bases, 5 bases remained unmatched. The CDR3 runs 14 residues. The CDR3 DNA follows: TGCGCCAGCAGCCCGGGGGGGACTACCTACGAGCAGTACTTC. Translating it yields CASSPGGTTYEQYF.

Here the CDR3 DNA reads TGTGCCAGTAGGCGTCCGGGAGAAGAGACCCAGTACTTC. The encoded protein is CASRRPGEETQYF. The rearrangement uses TRBV27 and TRBJ2-5, with D possibly TRBD2 on 6 matching bases. The CDR3 consists of 13 residues. V lost 9 bases and J 3 bases, leaving 14 bases between the germline ends. Per the germline V gene, CDR1 is MNHEY and CDR2 is SMNVEV (reference sequence).

The V call is TRBV7-2, the J call TRBJ2-7; TRBD2 might be the D (5 bases). The germline V gene encodes CDR1 SGHTA and CDR2 FQGNSA. V was pared by 0 bases and J by 2 bases, with 8 bases between. This CDR3 is built from 14 residues. The DNA of the CDR3 is TGTGCCAGCAGCTTAGCTTTCGGGGCCTACGAGCAGTACTTC. Translating gives CASSLAFGAYEQYF.

J is TRBJ1-4 and V is TRBV7-8, with a possible D match to TRBD1 (5 bases). Germline-derived CDR1 and CDR2 are SGHVS and FQNEAQ. Trimming stripped 0 bases from V and 8 bases from J, with 10 bases between. The length of the CDR3 is 14 residues. CDR3 protein: CASSLAGLREKLFF. The CDR3 nucleotides are TGTGCCAGCAGCTTAGCGGGACTCCGGGAAAAACTGTTTTTT.

This chain joins TRBV5-5 and TRBJ2-3; 11 bases line up with TRBD2. This CDR3 is 16 amino acids long. V trimming: 6 bases; J trimming: 2 bases; junction bases outside the gene matches: 8. CDR1 and CDR2 from the germline V gene are SGHKS and YYEKEE (reference sequence). As DNA, the CDR3 is TGTGCCAGCAACCTACTAGCGGGAGCACACACAGATACGCAGTATTTT. Translated: CASNLLAGAHTDTQYF.

The chain uses TRBV9 and TRBJ2-2, with 7 positions matching TRBD2. CDR3 length: 17 residues. V dropped 1 base and J dropped 2; count of bases not matched to a gene: 8. CDR1 and CDR2 from the germline V gene are SGDLS and YYNGEE. Here the CDR3 DNA reads TGTGCCAGCAGCGTAAGCGGGACTCAGATAAACACCGGGGAGCTGTTTTTT. Residues: CASSVSGTQINTGELFF.

The gene calls are TRBV7-2 and TRBJ2-7; unclear D gene. Trimming cost V 5 bases and J 5 bases, with 7 bases left between them. The germline V gene encodes CDR1 SGHTA and CDR2 FQGNSA. CDR3 length equals 11 residues. CDR3 sequence (DNA): TGTGCCAGCAGCCTACTGAACGAGCAGTACTTC. As protein: CASSLLNEQYF.

A few counts support this clone. V usage is TRBV27 and J usage is TRBJ2-3, with 8 bases fitting TRBD1. The ends lost 2 bases at V and 0 bases at J; junction bases unmatched: 4. This CDR3 is built from 16 residues. Per germline, CDR1 MNHEY and CDR2 SMNVEV (reference sequence). The DNA of the CDR3 is TGTGCCAGCAGTTTAAATACAGGGGGGAGCACAGATACGCAGTATTTT. Amino acid sequence: CASSLNTGGSTDTQYF.

The chain recombines TRBV27 with TRBJ2-2; D may be TRBD1 (6 bases). The CDR3 spans 15 residues. Germline V CDR1 and CDR2: MNHEY, SMNVEV (reference sequence). V dropped 2 bases and J dropped 6 bases, with 13 bases sitting between them. CDR3 region: CASSLSLGGAGELFF. CDR3 DNA sequence: TGTGCCAGCAGTTTAAGCCTAGGGGGAGCCGGGGAGCTGTTTTTT.

The chain links TRBV11-2 to TRBJ1-1; D is ambiguous. CDR1 and CDR2 (germline): SGHAT, FQNNGV. CDR3 size: 13 residues. CDR3 nucleotides: TGTGGGGTCGGTGGGCGCGTTGGCACTGAAGCTTTCTTT. Amino acid sequence: CGVGGRVGTEAFF.

The DNA of the CDR3 is TGTGCCAGCAGCCCGAAGGTACTGGGACTAGCGGGAGTTTTCTACGAGCAGTACTTC. Translating it yields CASSPKVLGLAGVFYEQYF. The chain is built from TRBV4-2 and TRBJ2-7, with 14 bases identical to TRBD2. This CDR3 is built from 19 residues. Germline values: CDR1 LGHNA, CDR2 YNFKEQ. The V segment lost 4 bases and the J segment 3 bases; nucleotides outside the gene matches: 14.

The chain has TRBV3-1 (or the pseudogene TRBV3-2) and TRBJ2-2; 7 bases line up with TRBD1. This CDR3 contains 18 residues. Germline loops: CDR1 LGHDT, CDR2 YNNKEL (reference sequence). Trimming cost V 0 bases and J 0 bases; bases outside gene matches: 7. As DNA, the CDR3 is TGTGCCAGCAGCCAAGAAGTTAGGGGACAGTCGAACACCGGGGAGCTGTTTTTT. It translates to CASSQEVRGQSNTGELFF.

This CDR3 reads CASSQDTGSWTGELFF. The CDR3, as DNA: TGCGCCAGCAGCCAAGATACGGGGTCTTGGACCGGGGAGCTGTTTTTT. The chain couples TRBV4-3 to TRBJ2-2, with TRBD2 as a possible D gene (5 bases). The germline CDR1 and CDR2 sequences are LGHNA and YSLEER. The CDR3 contains 16 residues. With 0 bases removed from V and 5 bases from J, the gap between germline ends came to 13 bases.

Only one count was recorded for this clone. The rearrangement uses TRBV19 and TRBJ1-1, with 7 bases aligning to TRBD1. The CDR3 runs 15 residues. Germline V gene lookup returns CDR1 LNHDA and CDR2 SQIVND (reference sequence). Trimming at V came to 3 bases and at J to 1 base, leaving 5 bases not matched to a gene. CDR3 nucleotides: TGTGCCAGTAGTATCCGGGGACAGAAGAACACTGAAGCTTTCTTT. Translating it yields CASSIRGQKNTEAFF.

This chain connects TRBV30 to TRBJ2-6; 8 bases are shared with TRBD1. CDR1 and CDR2 (germline): GTSNPN, SVGIG (reference sequence). V was pared by 4 bases and J by 2 bases, with 7 bases of the junction left unmatched. The CDR3 has 16 residues. CDR3 sequence: CAWKRTGTAGANVLTF. CDR3 nucleotides: TGTGCCTGGAAGAGGACAGGGACTGCTGGGGCCAACGTCCTGACTTTC. Supplemented by reference TRBV30 and TRBJ2-6, the full variable domain reads SQTIHQWPATLVQPVGSPLSLECTVEGTSNPNLYWYRQAAGRGLQLLFYSVGIGQISSEVPQNLSASRPQDRQFILSSKKLLLSDSGFYLCAWKRTGTAGANVLTFGAGSRLTVL.